These T cell receptor beta chains were read from a single sample in a study of cytomegalovirus exposure and HLA in healthy donors. Assay used: immunoSEQ multiplex PCR; TCRdb lists only in-frame clones, some missing. The table lists about 160,000 clones, approximately 88% of them singletons, with about 1% in the top ten. The sequenced material came from PBMCs. The receptors derive from a man between 25 and 39 years old in good health and CMV-seronegative. Both conserved end residues are part of each CDR3. D genes are given only for firm matches. Clone sizes are given selectively: once, few, many, or a class where the clone is expanded.

d_call: TRBD2; v_call: TRBV11-3; j_call: TRBJ2-7; clone_size: -; cdr3_nt: TGTGCCAGCAGCTTGGGACTAGCGGGAGGAGAGCAGTACTTC; cdr3_aa: CASSLGLAGGEQYF
d_call: -; v_call: TRBV7-7; j_call: TRBJ1-1; clone_size: -; cdr3_nt: TGTGCCAGCAGCCCCTTAGACAGCGCCGAAGCTTTCTTT; cdr3_aa: CASSPLDSAEAFF
d_call: -; v_call: TRBV4-1; j_call: TRBJ1-1; clone_size: few; cdr3_nt: TGCGCCAGCAGCCAAGAGGAGGGAGGTCGAGCTTTCTTT; cdr3_aa: CASSQEEGGRAFF
d_call: -; v_call: TRBV6-5; j_call: TRBJ2-3; clone_size: few; cdr3_nt: TGTGCCAGCAACCAGGGTGTGGGCACAGATACGCAGTATTTT; cdr3_aa: CASNQGVGTDTQYF
d_call: TRBD1; v_call: TRBV19; j_call: TRBJ1-5; clone_size: few; cdr3_nt: TGTGCCAGTAGTATTCAGGGGGATAGCAATCAGCCCCAGCATTTT; cdr3_aa: CASSIQGDSNQPQHF
d_call: TRBD2; v_call: TRBV6-1; j_call: TRBJ2-1; clone_size: once; cdr3_nt: TGTGCCAGCAGTACCACTAGCGGGACCTACAATGAGCAGTTCTTC; cdr3_aa: CASSTTSGTYNEQFF
d_call: TRBD1; v_call: TRBV10-1; j_call: TRBJ1-3; clone_size: few; cdr3_nt: TGCGCCAGCAGTAAGGGGACAGACTCTGGAAACACCATATATTTT; cdr3_aa: CASSKGTDSGNTIYF
d_call: TRBD1; v_call: TRBV5-1; j_call: TRBJ1-6; clone_size: -; cdr3_nt: TGCGCCAGCAGCTTGGTTCGCTCACAGGGGGCTAGTTCACCCCTCCACTTT; cdr3_aa: CASSLVRSQGASSPLHF
d_call: TRBD2; v_call: TRBV6-6; j_call: TRBJ2-3; clone_size: -; cdr3_nt: TGTGCCAGCAGTTTTCTACTAGCGGGGGACACAGATACGCAGTATTTT; cdr3_aa: CASSFLLAGDTDTQYF
d_call: TRBD2; v_call: TRBV11-1; j_call: TRBJ2-7; clone_size: -; cdr3_nt: TGTGCCAGCAGTCCCGGGACTAGAGCCTACGAGCAGTACTTC; cdr3_aa: CASSPGTRAYEQYF
d_call: -; v_call: TRBV6-1; j_call: TRBJ2-7; clone_size: -; cdr3_nt: TGTGCCAGCAGTCTAGGCGGGGCTCGACCCTACGAGCAGTACTTC; cdr3_aa: CASSLGGARPYEQYF
d_call: -; v_call: TRBV6-1; j_call: TRBJ2-1; clone_size: -; cdr3_nt: TGTGCCAGCAGAGACAGACTAGTTGGTGAGCAGTTCTTC; cdr3_aa: CASRDRLVGEQFF
d_call: TRBD2; v_call: TRBV7-7; j_call: TRBJ2-1; clone_size: -; cdr3_nt: TGTGCCAGCAGCTCGGGACTAGCGGTCTACAATGAGCAGTTCTTC; cdr3_aa: CASSSGLAVYNEQFF
d_call: TRBD1; v_call: TRBV29-1; j_call: TRBJ1-2; clone_size: -; cdr3_nt: TGCAGCGTTGAGGGGGACAGGGACGGCTACACCTTC; cdr3_aa: CSVEGDRDGYTF
d_call: TRBD1; v_call: TRBV6-1; j_call: TRBJ1-5; clone_size: -; cdr3_nt: TGTGCCAGCACCGGTGGACAGGGGGACAATCAGCCCCAGCATTTT; cdr3_aa: CASTGGQGDNQPQHF
d_call: TRBD1; v_call: TRBV9; j_call: TRBJ1-2; clone_size: -; cdr3_nt: TGTGCCAGCAGCGTAGAGCCGACAGGGGCCTATGGCTACACCTTC; cdr3_aa: CASSVEPTGAYGYTF
d_call: TRBD1; v_call: TRBV6-5; j_call: TRBJ2-7; clone_size: once; cdr3_nt: TGTGCCAGCAGCAGACAGGGGGCCCAGGCCTACGAGCAGTACTTC; cdr3_aa: CASSRQGAQAYEQYF
d_call: TRBD2; v_call: TRBV9; j_call: TRBJ2-3; clone_size: -; cdr3_nt: TGTGCCAGCAGCGCAGTGCTTAGCGGGAGTAGTACAGATACGCAGTATTTT; cdr3_aa: CASSAVLSGSSTDTQYF